The present T cell receptor beta chain was sequenced within a study of T cell repertoires in cytomegalovirus infection. Study summary: Use of recently identified HLA-C-restricted and well-studied HLA-B-restricted CMV epitopes was part of the study.

This clonotype appeared a few times. Its antigen is not known. TCRdb itself ran the reads through MiXCR, one entry per CDR3 protein. The table shows roughly 180,000 distinct CDR3 sequences, with about a fifth occurring only once. The CDR3 contains 15 residues. Trimming took off 1 base at V and 5 bases at J, with 12 bases between the two ends. Germline V gene lookup returns CDR1 SGHVS and CDR2 FQNEAQ. The sample consisted of CD8+ T cells from cultured PBMCs, taken from culture after CMV antigen stimulation. The sequence was obtained from a human donor in good health (CMV status not recorded). Some clones in this sample may be carry-over from other donors' samples. The V and J genes are TRBV7-8 and TRBJ1-5; the D is unclear. DNA of the CDR3: TGTGCCAGCAGCTTAGAGTCGGGGAGGGATCAGCCCCAGCATTTT. This gives the protein CASSLESGRDQPQHF. Looking up the rest from reference TRBV7-8 and TRBJ1-5 gives the full variable domain: GAGVSQSPRYKVAKRGQDVALRCDPISGHVSLFWYQQALGQGPEFLTYFQNEAQLDKSGLPSDRFFAERPEGSVSTLKIQRTQQEDSAVYLCASSLESGRDQPQHFGDGTRLSIL.